Following are 22 T cell receptor beta chains from one sample sequenced in a study of blood T cell repertoires in COVID-19. Using immunoSEQ multiplex PCR, the repertoire was profiled, and TCRdb retains in-frame clones only, with some absent. The sample lists tens of thousands of clones, 70% to 85% occurring once. The source material was peripheral blood. The receptors shown here come from a woman between 55 and 75 years old with acute or convalescent COVID-19.

V and J are TRBV28 and TRBJ1-2, with D perhaps TRBD1 (6 bases). Trimming took 7 bases from V and 2 from J, leaving 14 bases between them. The CDR3 extends over 14 amino acids. The germline V gene encodes CDR1 MDHEN and CDR2 SYDVKM. The CDR3 DNA is TGTGCCAGCACCGGCGACAGGAGGAACTATGGCTACACCTTC. Protein: CASTGDRRNYGYTF.

This clone was found a few times. The chain recombines TRBV19 with TRBJ1-3; no clear D gene. The CDR3 runs to 13 residues. V was pared by 7 bases and J by 4 bases, with 11 bases between. Germline lookup yields CDR1 LNHDA and CDR2 SQIVND (reference sequence). The CDR3 loop is CASKEGDGNTIYF. The DNA of the CDR3 is TGTGCCAGTAAGGAGGGAGACGGAAACACCATATATTTT.

V usage is TRBV2 and J usage is TRBJ1-3; 7 bases are shared with TRBD1. CDR1 and CDR2 from the germline V gene are SNHLY and FYNNEI. The length of the CDR3 is 15 residues. V lost 2 bases, J lost 0 bases, and 1 base stayed unmatched. CDR3 loop: CASSERDSSGNTIYF. DNA for the CDR3: TGTGCCAGCAGTGAACGGGACAGCTCTGGAAACACCATATATTTT. Combining the CDR3 with reference TRBV2 and TRBJ1-3 gives the whole variable domain EPEVTQTPSHQVTQMGQEVILRCVPISNHLYFYWYRQILGQKVEFLVSFYNNEISEKSEIFDDQFSVERPDGSNFTLKIRSTKLEDSAMYFCASSERDSSGNTIYFGEGSWLTVV.

The chain links TRBV3-1 (or the pseudogene TRBV3-2) to TRBJ2-3; D gene unclear. V was shortened by 1 base and J by 1 base, with 3 bases between the two germline ends. Germline V gene lookup returns CDR1 LGHDT and CDR2 YNNKEL (reference sequence). The CDR3 covers 13 residues. The CDR3 sequence is CASSQAGTDTQYF. The DNA of the CDR3 is TGTGCCAGCAGCCAAGCTGGCACAGATACGCAGTATTTT.

The count of this clone is one. This chain uses TRBV28 with TRBJ1-1, with D unclear. V was clipped by 8 bases and J by 0 bases, with 10 bases between them. This CDR3 has 13 amino acids. The germline V gene encodes CDR1 MDHEN and CDR2 SYDVKM. The CDR3 DNA is TGTGCCAGCGCCAGAAGCGTGAACACTGAAGCTTTCTTT. Amino acids: CASARSVNTEAFF.

V is TRBV18 and J is TRBJ2-1; D uncertain. The germline V and J ends were trimmed by 0 bases and 3 bases, with 9 bases remaining between them. Germline lookup yields CDR1 KGHSH and CDR2 LQKENI. CDR3 length equals 15 residues. CDR3 sequence (DNA): TGTGCCAGCTCACCACCGGAGTCCTACTACAATGAGCAGTTCTTC. Translating gives CASSPPESYYNEQFF.

V is TRBV7-2 and J is TRBJ2-7; TRBD1 agrees at 9 bases. The J segment lost 2 bases and the V segment lost 3 bases, leaving 5 bases of the junction unmatched. This CDR3 region has 15 residues. Germline V gene lookup returns CDR1 SGHTA and CDR2 FQGNSA. In DNA, the CDR3 is TGTGCCAGCAGCTTGAACAGGGGGCGACCCTACGAGCAGTACTTC. This translates into CASSLNRGRPYEQYF.

The chain combines TRBV6-5 with TRBJ2-5; TRBD1 matches at 10 bases. Germline V gives CDR1 MNHEY, CDR2 SVGAGI. After removal of 8 bases from V and 5 bases from J, the junction contained 8 bases not matched to a gene. This CDR3 is 14 amino acids long. CDR3 nucleotide sequence: TGTGCCAGCCTGGGACAGGGGTCGCTTGAGACCCAGTACTTC. Amino acids: CASLGQGSLETQYF.

This chain joins TRBV12-3 or TRBV12-4 and TRBJ1-1; D perhaps matches TRBD1 (6 bases). The CDR3 is 11 amino acids. V was shortened by 4 bases and J by 8 bases, with 8 bases between the two germline ends. CDR3 DNA sequence: TGTGCCAGCAGTTCAGGGGTCGAAGCTTTCTTT. Amino acid sequence: CASSSGVEAFF.

The sample holds a few counts of this clone. The chain links TRBV5-1 to TRBJ2-7, with TRBD2 matching over 9 bases. The J segment lost 7 bases and the V segment lost 2 bases, leaving 13 bases of the junction unmatched. CDR1 is SGHRS and CDR2 is YFSETQ in the germline V gene. The CDR3 is 16 residues long. The CDR3 loop reads CASSFDNTLAGREQYF. For the CDR3, the DNA is TGCGCCAGCAGCTTTGACAACACTCTAGCGGGAAGAGAGCAGTACTTC.

The chain uses TRBV5-1 and TRBJ2-1, with no clear D. Per the germline V gene, CDR1 is SGHRS and CDR2 is YFSETQ. This CDR3 has 11 residues. V was shortened by 5 bases and J by 10 bases, with 10 bases between the two germline ends. The CDR3 spells CASRVANEQFF. The CDR3 DNA sequence: TGCGCCAGCAGAGTAGCAAACGAGCAGTTCTTC.

The CDR3 region has the DNA TGCGCCAGCAGTCTAGTACGACTCACACTTGATGAGCAGTTCTTC. Translated, it gives CASSLVRLTLDEQFF. The chain couples TRBV4-1 to TRBJ2-1; no clear D gene. The CDR3 extends over 15 amino acids. The V and J ends lost 6 bases and 8 bases respectively, with 20 bases between them. The V gene's germline CDR1 is MGHRA and CDR2 YSYEKL.

The rearrangement links TRBV24-1 to TRBJ2-3; TRBD2 matches at 11 bases. CDR1 KGHDR and CDR2 SFDVKD come from the germline V gene. Unmatched junction bases numbered 9, after V lost 11 bases and J lost 3 bases. The CDR3 has 15 residues. In nucleotides, the CDR3 is TGTGCCATCCAGAATAGCGGGGGGGCAACAGATACGCAGTATTTT. This gives the protein CAIQNSGGATDTQYF.

This clone was seen once. The chain couples TRBV4-1 to TRBJ2-7, with TRBD2 identical over 8 bases. The CDR3 loop spans 15 amino acids. The ends lost 0 bases at V and 4 bases at J; junction bases unmatched: 5. Germline CDR1 MGHRA, CDR2 YSYEKL. CDR3 in DNA: TGCGCCAGCAGCCAAGACCAGCGGGAGCTGTACGAGCAGTACTTC. Its translation: CASSQDQRELYEQYF.

The chain couples TRBV11-3 to TRBJ2-5; D not certain. The CDR3 contains 13 residues. Germline-derived CDR1 and CDR2 are SGHNT and YENEEA. The V end was cut by 3 bases, the J end by 4 bases, with 9 bases between. The CDR3 reads CASSLNSLETQYF. CDR3 DNA: TGTGCCAGCAGCTTGAATAGTCTAGAGACCCAGTACTTC.

The chain links TRBV15 to TRBJ2-1; 8 nucleotides align to TRBD1. V lost 1 base, J lost 10 bases, and 6 bases stayed unmatched. The V gene's germline CDR1 is LNHNV and CDR2 YYDKDF (reference sequence). This CDR3 is built from 14 residues. The CDR3: CATSRGGTGLEQFF. Here the CDR3 DNA reads TGTGCCACCAGCAGAGGAGGGACAGGTTTAGAGCAGTTCTTC.

The V and J genes are TRBV18 and TRBJ1-3; D is undetermined. Germline V CDR1 and CDR2: KGHSH, LQKENI. V shed 1 base and J shed 0 bases, with 7 bases lying between them. CDR3 length: 15 residues. CDR3 bases: TGTGCCAGCTCACCACAGCGAGCCTCTGGAAACACCATATATTTT. Its protein is CASSPQRASGNTIYF.

The chain recombines TRBV5-1 with TRBJ2-5; a weak D match, TRBD2 (6 bases). V lost 0 bases to trimming and J lost 1 base, with 7 bases between them. Germline-derived CDR1 and CDR2 are SGHRS and YFSETQ. The CDR3 spans 14 residues. The CDR3 region is CASSLVGGQETQYF. The CDR3 DNA is TGCGCCAGCAGCTTGGTCGGGGGCCAAGAGACCCAGTACTTC.

The chain employs TRBV5-1 and TRBJ2-1, with 14 positions matching TRBD2. Per the germline V gene, CDR1 is SGHRS and CDR2 is YFSETQ. This CDR3 is built from 15 residues. V was pared by 4 bases and J by 13 bases, with 10 bases of the junction left unmatched. In nucleotides, the CDR3 is TGCGCCAGCAGCATTGGACTAGCGGGAGGAACACAACAGTTCTTC. It yields the protein CASSIGLAGGTQQFF. Filled out from reference TRBV5-1 and TRBJ2-1, the complete variable domain reads KAGVTQTPRYLIKTRGQQVTLSCSPISGHRSVSWYQQTPGQGLQFLFEYFSETQRNKGNFPGRFSGRQFSNSRSEMNVSTLELGDSALYLCASSIGLAGGTQQFFGPGTRLTVL.

This clone came up a few times. The rearrangement joins TRBV6-4 to TRBJ1-2, with 10 bases lining up with TRBD1. V shed 6 bases, J shed 6 bases, and the junction held 7 bases outside the gene matches. The V gene's germline CDR1 is MRHNA and CDR2 SNTAGT. The CDR3 is 14 residues long. CDR3 sequence: CASSPGQGTNGYTF. CDR3 coding DNA: TGTGCCAGCAGCCCGGGACAGGGGACGAATGGCTACACCTTC.

This clone was seen a few times. V is TRBV7-8 and J is TRBJ1-4; D gene ambiguous. Per the germline V gene, CDR1 is SGHVS and CDR2 is FQNEAQ. There are 12 residues in the CDR3. Trimming removed 5 bases at V and 10 bases at J, with 11 bases between. The CDR3 nucleotides read TGTGCCAGCAGCCCGTCAAGCCGAAAACTGTTTTTT. Amino acids: CASSPSSRKLFF.

This clone was recorded only once. J is TRBJ1-2 and V is TRBV3-1 (or the pseudogene TRBV3-2); D may be TRBD1 (5 bases). V lost 1 base, J lost 4 bases, and 13 bases lay in between. CDR1 is LGHDT and CDR2 is YNNKEL in the germline V gene (reference sequence). CDR3 length: 15 amino acids. The CDR3 nucleotides read TGTGCCAGCAGCCAAGGGGCAGGGCCGATCTATGGCTACACCTTC. Residues: CASSQGAGPIYGYTF.